This T cell receptor (beta chain) was found in a study of blood T cell repertoires in COVID-19. Study overall: The United States, Italy and Spain provided the acute and convalescent COVID-19 samples. T cells, B-cell-depleted T cells, or PBMCs supplied cDNA or gDNA.

Original processing notes: Estimates of nucleated cell counts were drawn from the amplification of reference gene primers. Sequencing was performed with immunoSEQ multiplex PCR; in TCRdb, only in-frame clones are kept and a portion is missing. That table gives V, J and clone size, and the DNA gave D and trimming. Among 140,000 to 150,000 clones listed, around 80% were seen once. The CDR3 covers 15 residues. Trimming took 0 bases from V and 2 from J, leaving 10 bases between them. CDR1 SGHRS and CDR2 YFSETQ come from the germline V gene. This clone was recorded only once. The clonotype originates from a man aged 60-69 years with acute or convalescent COVID-19. Sequenced material: peripheral blood. The rearrangement links TRBV5-1 to TRBJ2-3; D unresolved. DNA of the CDR3: TGCGCCAGCAGCTTGGCTTTGAAACTCACAGATACGCAGTATTTT. It is translated as CASSLALKLTDTQYF.